The 12 T cell receptor beta chains reported below all come from one sample, sequenced in a study of radiation and T cells in renal cell carcinoma. Time point of the sample: blood 4 weeks post-SBRT, at nephrectomy. The treatment here: 15 Gy SBRT to primary tumor, nephrectomy 4 weeks later. Libraries were prepared by immunoSEQ multiplex PCR; TCRdb keeps only in-frame clonotypes and omits some of them. In the table there are just under 150,000 clones, about 88% of which are singletons. The sequencing used blood, collected from a patient whose treatment included radiotherapy and nephrectomy. These receptor sequences come from a woman aged 45-59 years with renal cell carcinoma.

The J gene is TRBJ2-1, the V gene TRBV6-1, with D tentatively TRBD2 (5 bases). This CDR3 is 14 amino acids long. Germline CDR1 is MNHNS and CDR2 is SASEGT. The ends were cut back, 0 bases at V and 8 bases at J, with 11 bases in the middle. The CDR3 nucleotides read TGTGCCAGCAGTGAAGCTTCGAGGGCTGATGAGCAGTTCTTC. This codes for CASSEASRADEQFF.

The V gene is TRBV11-2, the J gene TRBJ2-7; D remains ambiguous. Germline V gives CDR1 SGHAT, CDR2 FQNNGV. The germline V and J ends were trimmed by 0 bases and 2 bases, with 8 bases remaining between them. The CDR3 runs 14 residues. As DNA, the CDR3 is TGTGCCAGCAGCTTAGATCCGGGTACCTACGAGCAGTACTTC. Translation gives CASSLDPGTYEQYF.

This clone was detected once. The chain employs TRBV10-3 and TRBJ2-3; 10 bases agree with TRBD2. The CDR3 has 14 residues. CDR1 and CDR2 (germline): ENHRY, SYGVKD. Here the CDR3 reads CACESGRVLDTQYF. The CDR3, as DNA: TGTGCTTGTGAAAGCGGGAGGGTGTTAGATACGCAGTATTTT.

The chain links TRBV15 to TRBJ2-7, with D possibly matching TRBD1 (5 bases). Trimming removed 5 bases from V and 4 bases from J, with 12 bases in between. CDR1 is LNHNV, CDR2 YYDKDF, per germline (reference sequence). This CDR3 has 13 amino acids. The CDR3 sequence is CATSDGAGYEQYF. The CDR3 nucleotides read TGTGCCACCAGCGATGGGGCCGGGTACGAGCAGTACTTC.

The V call is TRBV7-8, the J call TRBJ1-5; D is perhaps TRBD1 (5 bases). This CDR3 has 15 amino acids. Trimming shortened V by 5 bases and J by 11 bases, and 22 bases separated the two germline ends. CDR1 and CDR2 (germline): SGHVS, FQNEAQ. The CDR3 nucleotides read TGTGCCAGCAGCCTCGCCCTGGGGGAATCATCGTCCCAGCATTTT. Its protein is CASSLALGESSSQHF.

V is TRBV6-5 and J is TRBJ1-6; D call uncertain. Germline V CDR1 and CDR2: MNHEY, SVGAGI. CDR3 length: 14 amino acids. V shed 5 bases and J shed 7 bases, with 12 bases lying between them. The CDR3 spells CASSDRSRNSPLHF. DNA for the CDR3: TGTGCCAGCAGTGACCGGAGCCGGAATTCACCCCTCCACTTT.

The chain links TRBV5-1 to TRBJ2-1, with 9 positions matching TRBD2. The V segment lost 3 bases and the J segment 4 bases; nucleotides outside the gene matches: 5. This CDR3 region has 15 residues. The germline V gene encodes CDR1 SGHRS and CDR2 YFSETQ. The CDR3 region is CASSSREGLYNEQFF. DNA of the CDR3: TGCGCCAGCAGCTCGCGGGAGGGCCTATACAATGAGCAGTTCTTC.

J is TRBJ2-1 and V is TRBV10-1; TRBD2 matches 10 bases. Per germline, CDR1 WNHNN and CDR2 SYGVQD (reference sequence). The ends lost 0 bases at V and 7 bases at J; junction bases unmatched: 3. CDR3 length: 15 amino acids. In DNA, the CDR3 is TGCGCCAGCAGTGAGTCGATAGCGGGAGGTAATGAGCAGTTCTTC. Its protein product is CASSESIAGGNEQFF.

V is TRBV4-3 and J is TRBJ1-4; D is possibly TRBD1 (5 bases). CDR3 length: 18 amino acids. Germline assignment: CDR1 LGHNA and CDR2 YSLEER. The V gene lost 3 bases and the J gene lost 3 bases, with 20 bases spanning the gap. The CDR3 region is CASSHRLAGDRANEKLFF. For the CDR3, the DNA is TGCGCCAGCAGCCACAGGCTAGCCGGGGACCGAGCTAATGAAAAACTGTTTTTT.

CDR3: CASSRAGGIGEKLFF. CDR3 DNA: TGTGCCAGCAGCCGAGCAGGGGGCATTGGTGAAAAACTGTTTTTT. The gene calls are TRBV7-2 and TRBJ1-4; the match to TRBD1 covers 8 bases. Losses at the gene ends were 5 bases for V and 7 bases for J; bases not matched to a gene: 9. Germline V gene data show CDR1 as SGHTA and CDR2 as FQGNSA. There are 15 residues in the CDR3.

The rearrangement links TRBV4-3 to TRBJ2-5; D uncertain. Germline V lookup: CDR1 LGHNA, CDR2 YSLEER. This CDR3 is 15 amino acids long. The V end was cut by 0 bases, the J end by 5 bases, with 13 bases between. CDR3 amino acids: CASSQDLGSRETQYF. The DNA for the CDR3 is TGCGCCAGCAGCCAAGATCTGGGTAGTCGGGAGACCCAGTACTTC.

CDR3 coding DNA: TGTGCCAGTAGCCCACAGGGATTAAGTTACGAGCAGTACTTC. It translates to CASSPQGLSYEQYF. This rearrangement joins TRBV19 to TRBJ2-7; weak D call: TRBD1 (6 bases). The CDR3 length is 14 residues. V lost 6 bases to trimming and J lost 4 bases, with 16 bases between them. Germline V gives CDR1 LNHDA, CDR2 SQIVND (reference sequence).